The clone carrying this T cell receptor (beta chain) was recorded a few times. Its specificity is not known. Using a J-beta primer mix together with a sample-barcoded 5' primer, a second PCR was run for about 6 to 12 cycles. Via MiXCR, TCRdb re-called the 5' RACE reads, giving one row per CDR3 protein. The sample lists 600,000 to 800,000 distinct CDR3 sequences; under 25% were seen once. The data are from a study of blood T cells in healthy people across ages. Overall study results and limits: Diversity estimated from one million T cells was considered an underestimate. A roughly linear fall in TCR beta diversity per million T cells was seen with increasing age.

Germline V lookup: CDR1 LGHNA, CDR2 YSLEER. The CDR3 has 18 amino acids. The V call is TRBV4-3, the J call TRBJ2-5; 8 positions match TRBD2. The DNA end is a closer match to TRBJ2-7, so the J assignment may be wrong. The sequence was collected from a man aged 65 to 79 in good health. Material for sequencing was blood. CDR3 amino acids: CASSQDPLGSGTTYEQYF. The CDR3 coding sequence is TGCGCCAGCAGCCAAGACCCTTTAGGTAGCGGGACTACCTACGAGCAGTACTTC.